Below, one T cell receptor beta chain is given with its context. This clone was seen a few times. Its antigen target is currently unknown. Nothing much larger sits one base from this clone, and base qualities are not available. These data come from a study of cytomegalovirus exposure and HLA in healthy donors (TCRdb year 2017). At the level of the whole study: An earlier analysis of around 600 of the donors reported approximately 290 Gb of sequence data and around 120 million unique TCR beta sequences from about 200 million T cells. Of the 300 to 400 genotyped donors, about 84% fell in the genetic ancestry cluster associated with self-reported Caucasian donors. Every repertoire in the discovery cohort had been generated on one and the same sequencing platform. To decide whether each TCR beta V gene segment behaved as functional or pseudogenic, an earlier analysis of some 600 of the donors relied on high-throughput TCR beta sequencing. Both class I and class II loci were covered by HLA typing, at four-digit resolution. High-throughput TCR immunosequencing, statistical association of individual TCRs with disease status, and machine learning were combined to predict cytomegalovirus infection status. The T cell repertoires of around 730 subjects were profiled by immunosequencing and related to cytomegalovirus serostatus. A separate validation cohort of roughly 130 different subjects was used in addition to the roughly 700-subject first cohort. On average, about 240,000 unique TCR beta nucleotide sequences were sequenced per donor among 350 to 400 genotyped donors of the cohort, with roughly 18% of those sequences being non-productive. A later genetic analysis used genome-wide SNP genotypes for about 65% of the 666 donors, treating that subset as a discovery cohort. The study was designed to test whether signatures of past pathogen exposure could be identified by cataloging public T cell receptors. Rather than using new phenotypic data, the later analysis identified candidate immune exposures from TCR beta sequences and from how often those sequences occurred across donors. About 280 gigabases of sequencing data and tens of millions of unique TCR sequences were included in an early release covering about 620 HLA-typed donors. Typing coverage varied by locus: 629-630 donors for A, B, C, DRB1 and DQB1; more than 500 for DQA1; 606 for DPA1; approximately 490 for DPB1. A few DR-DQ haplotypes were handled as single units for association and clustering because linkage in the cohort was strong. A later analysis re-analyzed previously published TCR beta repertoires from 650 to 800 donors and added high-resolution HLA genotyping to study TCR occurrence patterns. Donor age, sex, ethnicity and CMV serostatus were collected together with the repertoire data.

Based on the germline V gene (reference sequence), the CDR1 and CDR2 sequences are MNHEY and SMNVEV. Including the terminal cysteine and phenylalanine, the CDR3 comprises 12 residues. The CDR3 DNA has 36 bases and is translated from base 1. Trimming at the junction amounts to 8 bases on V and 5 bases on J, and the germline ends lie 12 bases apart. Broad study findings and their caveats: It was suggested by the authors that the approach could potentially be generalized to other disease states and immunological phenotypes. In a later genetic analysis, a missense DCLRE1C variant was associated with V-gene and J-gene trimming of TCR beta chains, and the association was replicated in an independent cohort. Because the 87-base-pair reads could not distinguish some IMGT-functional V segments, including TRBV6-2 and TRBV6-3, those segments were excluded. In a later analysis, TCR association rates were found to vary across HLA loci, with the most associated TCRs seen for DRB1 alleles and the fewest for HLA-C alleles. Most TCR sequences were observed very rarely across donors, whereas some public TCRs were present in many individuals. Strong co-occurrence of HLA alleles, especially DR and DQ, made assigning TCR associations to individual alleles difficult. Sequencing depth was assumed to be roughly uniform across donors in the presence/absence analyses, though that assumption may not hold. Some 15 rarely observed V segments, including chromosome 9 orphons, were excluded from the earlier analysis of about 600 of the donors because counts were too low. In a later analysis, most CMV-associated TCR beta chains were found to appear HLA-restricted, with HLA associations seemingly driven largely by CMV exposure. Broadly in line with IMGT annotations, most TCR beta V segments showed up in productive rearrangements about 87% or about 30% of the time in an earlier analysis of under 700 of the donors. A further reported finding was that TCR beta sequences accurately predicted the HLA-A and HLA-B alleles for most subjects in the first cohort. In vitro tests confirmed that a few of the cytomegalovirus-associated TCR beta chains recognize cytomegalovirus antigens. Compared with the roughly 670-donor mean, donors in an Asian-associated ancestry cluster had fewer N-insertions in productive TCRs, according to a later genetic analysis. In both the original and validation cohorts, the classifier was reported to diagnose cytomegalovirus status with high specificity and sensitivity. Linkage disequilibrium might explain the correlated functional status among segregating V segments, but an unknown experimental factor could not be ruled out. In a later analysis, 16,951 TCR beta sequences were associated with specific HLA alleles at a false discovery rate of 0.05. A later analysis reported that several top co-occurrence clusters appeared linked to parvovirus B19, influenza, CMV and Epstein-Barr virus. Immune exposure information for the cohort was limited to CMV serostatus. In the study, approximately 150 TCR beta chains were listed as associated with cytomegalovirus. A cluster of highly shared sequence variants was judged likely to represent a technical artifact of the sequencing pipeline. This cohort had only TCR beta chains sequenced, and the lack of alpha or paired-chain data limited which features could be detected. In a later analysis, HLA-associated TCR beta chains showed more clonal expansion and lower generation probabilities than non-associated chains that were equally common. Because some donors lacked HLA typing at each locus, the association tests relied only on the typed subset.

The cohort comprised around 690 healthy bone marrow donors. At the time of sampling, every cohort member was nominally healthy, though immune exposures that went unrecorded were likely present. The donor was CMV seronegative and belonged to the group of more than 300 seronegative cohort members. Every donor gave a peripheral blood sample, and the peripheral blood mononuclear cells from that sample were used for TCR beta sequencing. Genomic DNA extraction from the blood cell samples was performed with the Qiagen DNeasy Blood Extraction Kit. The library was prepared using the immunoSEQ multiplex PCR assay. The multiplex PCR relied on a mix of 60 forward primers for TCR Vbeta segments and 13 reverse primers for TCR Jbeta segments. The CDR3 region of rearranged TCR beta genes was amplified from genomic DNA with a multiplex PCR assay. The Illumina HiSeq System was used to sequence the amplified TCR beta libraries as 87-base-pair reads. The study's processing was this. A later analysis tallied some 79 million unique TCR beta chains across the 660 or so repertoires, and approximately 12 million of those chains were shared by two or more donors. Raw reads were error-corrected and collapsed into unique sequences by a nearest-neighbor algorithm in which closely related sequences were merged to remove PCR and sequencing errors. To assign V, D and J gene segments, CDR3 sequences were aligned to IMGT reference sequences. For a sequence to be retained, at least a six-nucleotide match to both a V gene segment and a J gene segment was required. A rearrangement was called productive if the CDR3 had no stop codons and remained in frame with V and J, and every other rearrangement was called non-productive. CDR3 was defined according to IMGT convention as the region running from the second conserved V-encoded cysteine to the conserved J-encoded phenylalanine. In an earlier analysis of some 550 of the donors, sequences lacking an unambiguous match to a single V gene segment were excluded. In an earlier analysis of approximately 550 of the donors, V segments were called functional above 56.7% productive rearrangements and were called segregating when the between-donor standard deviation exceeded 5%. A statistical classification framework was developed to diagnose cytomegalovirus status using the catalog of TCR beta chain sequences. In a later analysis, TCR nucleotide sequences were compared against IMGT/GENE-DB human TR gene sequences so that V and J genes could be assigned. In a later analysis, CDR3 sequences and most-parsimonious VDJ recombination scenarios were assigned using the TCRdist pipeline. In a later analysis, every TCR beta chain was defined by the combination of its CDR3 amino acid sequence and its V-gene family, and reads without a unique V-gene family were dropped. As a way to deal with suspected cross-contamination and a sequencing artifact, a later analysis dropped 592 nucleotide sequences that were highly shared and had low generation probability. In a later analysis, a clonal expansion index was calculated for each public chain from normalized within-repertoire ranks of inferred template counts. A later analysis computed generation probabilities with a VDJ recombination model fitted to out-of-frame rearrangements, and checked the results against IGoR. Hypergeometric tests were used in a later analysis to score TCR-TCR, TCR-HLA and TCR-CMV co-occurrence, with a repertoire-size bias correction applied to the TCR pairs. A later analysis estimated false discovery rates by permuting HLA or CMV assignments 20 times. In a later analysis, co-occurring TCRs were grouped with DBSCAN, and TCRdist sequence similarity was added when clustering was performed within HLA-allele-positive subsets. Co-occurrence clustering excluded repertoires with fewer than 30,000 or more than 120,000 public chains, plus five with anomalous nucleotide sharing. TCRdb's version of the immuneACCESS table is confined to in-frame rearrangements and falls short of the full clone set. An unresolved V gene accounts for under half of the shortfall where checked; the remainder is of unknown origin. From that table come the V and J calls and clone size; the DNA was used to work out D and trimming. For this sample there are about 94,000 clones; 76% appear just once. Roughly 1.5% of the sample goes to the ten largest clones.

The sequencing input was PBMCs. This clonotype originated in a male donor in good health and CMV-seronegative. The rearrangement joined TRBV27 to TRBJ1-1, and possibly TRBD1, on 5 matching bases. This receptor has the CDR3 CASEGRGTEAFF. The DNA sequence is TGTGCCAGCGAAGGGAGGGGAACTGAAGCTTTCTTT.